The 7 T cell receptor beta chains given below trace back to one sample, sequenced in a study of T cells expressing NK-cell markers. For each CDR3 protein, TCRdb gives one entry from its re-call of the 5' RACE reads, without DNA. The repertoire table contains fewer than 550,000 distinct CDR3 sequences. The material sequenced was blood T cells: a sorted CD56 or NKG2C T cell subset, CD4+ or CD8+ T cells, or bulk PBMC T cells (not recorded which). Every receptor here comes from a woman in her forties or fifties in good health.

CDR3 sequence: CASSEVGTGGVEQYF. This chain joins TRBV6-1 and TRBJ2-7; TCRdb's D call, TRBD1, is unchecked because there is no DNA. CDR1 and CDR2 (germline): MNHNS, SASEGT. There are 15 residues in the CDR3.

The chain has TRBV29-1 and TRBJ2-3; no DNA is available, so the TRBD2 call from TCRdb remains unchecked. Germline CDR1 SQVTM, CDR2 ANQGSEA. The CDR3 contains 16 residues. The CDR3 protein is CSVVYGERGGTDTQYF.

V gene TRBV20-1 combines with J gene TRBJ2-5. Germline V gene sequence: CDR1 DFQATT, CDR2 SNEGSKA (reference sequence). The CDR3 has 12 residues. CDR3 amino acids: CSASPYQETQYF.

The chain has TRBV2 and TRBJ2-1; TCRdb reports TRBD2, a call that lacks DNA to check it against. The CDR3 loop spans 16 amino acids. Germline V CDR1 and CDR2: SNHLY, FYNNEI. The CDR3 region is CASSESIGTLGNEQFF. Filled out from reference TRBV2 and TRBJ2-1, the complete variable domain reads EPEVTQTPSHQVTQMGQEVILRCVPISNHLYFYWYRQILGQKVEFLVSFYNNEISEKSEIFDDQFSVERPDGSNFTLKIRSTKLEDSAMYFCASSESIGTLGNEQFFGPGTRLTVL.

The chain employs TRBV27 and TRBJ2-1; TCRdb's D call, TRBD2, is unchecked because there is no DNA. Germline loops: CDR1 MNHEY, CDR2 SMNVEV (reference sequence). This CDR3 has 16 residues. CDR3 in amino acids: CASSLRLAGFNNEQFF.

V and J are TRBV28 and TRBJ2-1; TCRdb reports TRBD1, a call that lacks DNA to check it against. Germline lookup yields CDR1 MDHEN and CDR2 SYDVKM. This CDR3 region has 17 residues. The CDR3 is CASRQTSDRDWGNEQFF.

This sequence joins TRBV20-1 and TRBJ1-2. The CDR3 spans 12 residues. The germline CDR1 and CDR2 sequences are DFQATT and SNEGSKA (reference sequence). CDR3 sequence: CSAVSGSYGYTF.